This TCR beta chain originates from a study of blood T cell repertoires in COVID-19. Original methodology: Amplifying reference gene primers gave estimates of nucleated cell counts. TCRdb's table, derived via immunoSEQ multiplex PCR, lists solely in-frame clones and lacks some. The DNA was the basis for D and trimming; V, J and clone size are from that table. The repertoire holds about 330,000 clones, with roughly 86% as singletons. The CDR3 spans 12 residues. In germline, CDR1 is ENHRY, CDR2 SYGVKD. Cohort 3 recovered donors had two negative PCRs, clearance, or symptom resolution. A word on this clone: An end of the junction differs from the germline gene, which may be a read error.

The receptor's source is a woman aged 25 to 39 who had recovered from COVID-19. The V call is TRBV10-3, the J call TRBJ1-1; D ambiguous. The sample taken for sequencing was PBMCs or T cells enriched from blood (not recorded which). DNA for the CDR3: TGTGCCATCTCTTTTGGGCACACCGAAGCTTTCTTT. Encoded protein: CAISFGHTEAFF.